Listed below are T cell receptor beta chains from one sample, sequenced in a study of T cell responses to AZD1222 COVID-19 vaccine. Profiled with immunoSEQ multiplex PCR; TCRdb holds only in-frame clones, not every one. The sample records around 150,000 clones, more than 75% being singletons. This material consisted of peripheral blood, taken on day 0 of AZD1222 vaccination. The source of these receptors is an adult in good health. The conserved cysteine and the conserved F or W are not part of the CDR3 here.

J | V | CDR3
TRBJ2-3 | TRBV18 | ASSPGKGDYTDTQY
TRBJ2-1 | TRBV7-2 | ASSLVPSTNEQF
TRBJ2-1 | TRBV5-4 | ASSLGLVDNEQF
TRBJ1-1 | TRBV18 | ASSLQGSEAF
TRBJ2-5 | TRBV28 | ASSRGGETQY
TRBJ2-7 | TRBV28 | ASSSTGLGEQY
TRBJ2-3 | TRBV3-1/TRBV3-2 | ASSPPYQLAGGPRADTQY
TRBJ2-7 | TRBV6-5 | ASSYSRALAGEEQY
TRBJ1-4 | TRBV5-1 | ASSLARGTGDEKLF
TRBJ1-4 | TRBV5-1 | ASSLTGVDEKLF
TRBJ2-3 | TRBV19 | ASRETSGMVTDTQY
TRBJ2-3 | TRBV10-1 | ASSLELSTDTQY
TRBJ2-1 | TRBV7-2 | ASSFLIYNEQF
TRBJ1-5 | TRBV6-5 | ASGEGSNQPQH
TRBJ1-6 | TRBV9 | AVDREASPLH
TRBJ2-2 | TRBV3-1/TRBV3-2 | ASSPRIGTGGSGELF
TRBJ1-2 | TRBV4-1 | ASSHPTGYYGYT
TRBJ1-2 | TRBV7-2 | ATLLGPRATSGYT
TRBJ2-2 | TRBV5-5 | ASSWDRGPTGELF
TRBJ1-6 | TRBV28 | ASTRTGGAPLH
TRBJ1-5 | TRBV5-3 | ARRGDRLFGNQPQH
TRBJ1-5 | TRBV19 | ASSFLPGPLHQPQH
TRBJ1-6 | TRBV30 | AWTPPNRGRDSPLH
TRBJ2-7 | TRBV21-1 | ASSKKASGRGEQY
TRBJ1-5 | TRBV7-2 | ASSSAGDRGIQPQH
TRBJ2-3 | TRBV5-4 | ASSLVAGPIDTQY
TRBJ2-3 | TRBV24-1 | ATEGDSFDTQY
TRBJ1-5 | TRBV2 | ATGDRGRNQPQH
TRBJ1-2 | TRBV6-5 | ASRSTYYGYT
TRBJ2-3 | TRBV28 | ASSSTFSDTQY
TRBJ1-4 | TRBV5-6 | ASSLWTGEKLF
TRBJ2-7 | TRBV9 | ASSVGEGAYEQY
TRBJ2-2 | TRBV18 | ASSPRVQGATGELF
TRBJ1-1 | TRBV4-3 | ASSQAYRGSTEAF
TRBJ2-7 | TRBV19 | ASSRDGTYEQY
TRBJ2-1 | TRBV7-9 | ASGKGDEQF
TRBJ2-1 | TRBV27 | ASTGQGLAFQF
TRBJ2-6 | TRBV7-6 | ASSLVMAGKSSGANVLT
TRBJ2-1 | TRBV2 | ASRGTGSSYNEQF
TRBJ2-7 | TRBV3-1/TRBV3-2 | ASSAPSSYEQY
TRBJ1-1 | TRBV18 | ASSPRVTGGKGGTEAF
TRBJ2-1 | TRBV5-3 | ARSLELAEGNEQF
TRBJ2-7 | TRBV4-3 | ASSQASASSYEQY
TRBJ2-7 | TRBV19 | ASKSSASSYEQY
TRBJ1-4 | TRBV14 | ASSQRDRSDEKLF
TRBJ2-7 | TRBV5-6 | ASSLTGTITSYEQY
TRBJ2-1 | TRBV6-4 | ASSDILAAEQF
TRBJ2-3 | TRBV9 | ASSSDSGISTDTQY
TRBJ2-1 | TRBV11-2 | ASSLSGLPSRF
TRBJ2-2 | TRBV5-1 | ASKVGGLSTGELF
TRBJ2-7 | TRBV11-2 | ASSLDRAGVSYEQY
TRBJ2-7 | TRBV28 | ASSLQTGQHSYEQY